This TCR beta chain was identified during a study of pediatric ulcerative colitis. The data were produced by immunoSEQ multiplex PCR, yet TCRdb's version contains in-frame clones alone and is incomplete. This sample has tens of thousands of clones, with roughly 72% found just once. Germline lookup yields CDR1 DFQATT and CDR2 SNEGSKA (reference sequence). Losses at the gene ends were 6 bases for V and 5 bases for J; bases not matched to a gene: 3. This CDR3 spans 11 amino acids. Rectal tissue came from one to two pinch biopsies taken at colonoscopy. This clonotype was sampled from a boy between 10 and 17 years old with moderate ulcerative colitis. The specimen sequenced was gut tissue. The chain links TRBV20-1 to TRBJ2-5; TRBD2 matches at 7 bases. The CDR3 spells CSARDYETQYF. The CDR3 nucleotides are TGCAGTGCCAGGGACTACGAGACCCAGTACTTC.